One and the same sample provided the 26 T cell receptor beta chains below, sequenced in a study of blood T cell repertoires in COVID-19. Some clones are missing from TCRdb's copy, which holds only in-frame ones; the method was immunoSEQ multiplex PCR. Of approximately 120,000 clones in the sample, roughly three quarters were seen once. The specimen was peripheral blood. The receptor source for this set is a man aged 35 to 55 with active or convalescent COVID-19.

The V call is TRBV14, the J call TRBJ1-6, with D perhaps matching TRBD1 (6 bases). V lost 4 bases, J lost 14 bases, and 15 bases lay in between. Germline values: CDR1 SGHDN, CDR2 FVKESK. The CDR3 spans 13 residues. The CDR3 nucleotides read TGTGCCAGCAGCCTCCAGGGGAGAAGCACCCTCCACTTT. Translation: CASSLQGRSTLHF.

This CDR3 is CASSLVPGTEAFF. Here the CDR3 DNA reads TGTGCCAGCAGTTTAGTCCCGGGCACTGAAGCTTTCTTT. J is TRBJ1-1 and V is TRBV12-3 or TRBV12-4; D call uncertain. The CDR3 covers 13 residues. V lost 1 base to trimming and J lost 4 bases, with 7 bases between them.

A few counts support this clone. The chain couples TRBV19 to TRBJ1-5, with D tentatively TRBD1 (5 bases). V was cut by 2 bases and J by 4 bases, with 12 bases left in between. The germline V gene has CDR1 LNHDA and CDR2 SQIVND (reference sequence). The CDR3 runs to 15 residues. The CDR3 sequence: CASSISGGGNQPQHF. The CDR3 region has the DNA TGTGCCAGTAGTATAAGCGGGGGGGGAAATCAGCCCCAGCATTTT.

V and J are TRBV7-2 and TRBJ2-5, with a weak D call TRBD2 (7 bases). The CDR3 extends over 15 amino acids. Deletions cut 5 bases from V and 5 bases from J, with 18 bases between. The germline V gene has CDR1 SGHTA and CDR2 FQGNSA. This CDR3 reads CASSPRQEGGETQYF. The DNA for the CDR3 is TGTGCCAGCAGCCCCAGACAGGAGGGGGGGGAGACCCAGTACTTC.

The chain uses TRBV7-2 and TRBJ2-1; D not certain. Germline V gene lookup returns CDR1 SGHTA and CDR2 FQGNSA. The CDR3 runs to 15 residues. Trimming removed 1 base at V and 0 bases at J, with 7 bases between. CDR3 region: CASSLDLSSYNEQFF. The CDR3 bases are TGTGCCAGCAGCTTAGACCTGAGCTCCTACAATGAGCAGTTCTTC.

This chain links TRBV6-6 with TRBJ2-4, with 8 nucleotides matching TRBD2. The V and J ends lost 5 bases and 6 bases, in that order; junction bases with no gene match: 9. Germline V gene data show CDR1 as MNHNY and CDR2 as SVGAGI (reference sequence). The CDR3 spans 15 residues. CDR3 DNA sequence: TGTGCCAGCAGTCCATGGGACGGGGGGGGAAACATTCAGTACTTC. This encodes CASSPWDGGGNIQYF.

V gene TRBV25-1 combines with J gene TRBJ2-3, with TRBD2 matching over 9 bases. There are 17 residues in the CDR3. Trimming cost V 4 bases and J 3 bases; bases outside gene matches: 11. Germline CDR1 and CDR2: MGHDK and SYGVNS. The CDR3 loop is CASSGLAGQIVTDTQYF. CDR3 nucleotides: TGTGCCAGCAGTGGGCTAGCGGGACAAATAGTGACAGATACGCAGTATTTT.

A single count supports this clone. The genes are TRBV13 and TRBJ1-1, with D perhaps TRBD1 (5 bases). This CDR3 region has 14 residues. Per the germline V gene, CDR1 is PRHDT and CDR2 is FYEKMQ (reference sequence). The V end was cut by 3 bases, the J end by 1 base, with 9 bases between. CDR3 DNA: TGTGCCAGCAGCTTGGACATCACGAACACTGAAGCTTTCTTT. Protein product: CASSLDITNTEAFF.

Here the CDR3 reads CASSLHTTNTEAFF. The CDR3 region has the DNA TGTGCCAGCAGTTTACACACCACGAACACTGAAGCTTTCTTT. The V call is TRBV28, the J call TRBJ1-1; no reliable D call. V was cut by 2 bases and J by 1 base, with 8 bases left in between. Per the germline V gene, CDR1 is MDHEN and CDR2 is SYDVKM. This CDR3 spans 14 amino acids.

In nucleotides, the CDR3 is TGCGCCAGCAGCTGGGACAGGGGGTTTATCTCCTACAATGAGCAGTTCTTC. Translating it yields CASSWDRGFISYNEQFF. This sequence joins TRBV5-1 and TRBJ2-1; 11 bases agree with TRBD1. This CDR3 comprises 17 residues. Per germline, CDR1 SGHRS and CDR2 YFSETQ. The J segment lost 0 bases and the V segment lost 3 bases, leaving 5 bases of the junction unmatched. Together with reference TRBV5-1 and TRBJ2-1, the CDR3 gives the full variable domain: KAGVTQTPRYLIKTRGQQVTLSCSPISGHRSVSWYQQTPGQGLQFLFEYFSETQRNKGNFPGRFSGRQFSNSRSEMNVSTLELGDSALYLCASSWDRGFISYNEQFFGPGTRLTVL.

The chain couples TRBV27 to TRBJ1-5, with unresolved D. This CDR3 has 12 residues. Trimming took 8 bases from V and 3 from J, leaving 8 bases between them. Germline values: CDR1 MNHEY, CDR2 SMNVEV (reference sequence). CDR3 residues: CASGLPNQPQHF. For the CDR3, the DNA is TGTGCCAGCGGACTTCCCAATCAGCCCCAGCATTTT.

This clone was detected only once. V is TRBV5-1 and J is TRBJ1-1, with 11 bases aligning to TRBD1. Per germline, CDR1 SGHRS and CDR2 YFSETQ. CDR3 length: 14 amino acids. V dropped 6 bases and J dropped 4; count of bases not matched to a gene: 5. The CDR3 nucleotides read TGCGCCAGCAAGTTGGGACAGGGGGGCACTGAAGCTTTCTTT. This translates into CASKLGQGGTEAFF. Full variable domain (outside the CDR3, taken from reference TRBV5-1 and TRBJ1-1): KAGVTQTPRYLIKTRGQQVTLSCSPISGHRSVSWYQQTPGQGLQFLFEYFSETQRNKGNFPGRFSGRQFSNSRSEMNVSTLELGDSALYLCASKLGQGGTEAFFGQGTRLTVV.

This clone was detected only a few times. This sequence joins TRBV6-5 and TRBJ1-1, with D maybe TRBD1 (5 bases). This CDR3 is built from 14 residues. Deletions cut 8 bases from V and 2 bases from J, with 15 bases between. Germline V lookup: CDR1 MNHEY, CDR2 SVGAGI. CDR3 sequence reads: CASENGAANTEAFF. As DNA, the CDR3 is TGTGCCAGCGAGAATGGGGCAGCCAACACTGAAGCTTTCTTT.

This chain links TRBV11-3 with TRBJ1-1, with no clear D. The CDR3 runs to 14 residues. With 6 bases removed from V and 0 bases from J, the gap between germline ends came to 11 bases. In germline, CDR1 is SGHNT, CDR2 YENEEA. In nucleotides, the CDR3 is TGTGCCAGCAGTTACGGGAATCTGAACACTGAAGCTTTCTTT. Its translation: CASSYGNLNTEAFF.

The chain uses TRBV7-2 and TRBJ1-2; 7 bases are shared with TRBD1. V trimming: 7 bases; J trimming: 7 bases; junction bases outside the gene matches: 12. The V gene's germline CDR1 is SGHTA and CDR2 FQGNSA. CDR3 size: 14 residues. The CDR3 loop is CASTNPRQGGGYTF. Written as DNA, the CDR3 is TGTGCCAGCACCAACCCCCGCCAGGGGGGTGGCTACACCTTC.

The chain couples TRBV24-1 to TRBJ2-7; D is perhaps TRBD1 (5 bases). Germline-derived CDR1 and CDR2 are KGHDR and SFDVKD. The CDR3 extends over 15 amino acids. Trimming pared 4 bases from V and 3 bases from J, leaving 15 bases between. The chain's CDR3 is CATSDHGQGHYEQYF. CDR3 nucleotides: TGTGCCACCAGTGACCACGGGCAGGGCCACTACGAGCAGTACTTC.

The chain joins TRBV28 to TRBJ1-1; D gene ambiguous. Germline V CDR1 and CDR2: MDHEN, SYDVKM. Trimming removed 3 bases from V and 0 bases from J, with 8 bases in between. CDR3 size: 14 residues. CDR3 sequence: CASSFTNMNTEAFF. The DNA for the CDR3 is TGTGCCAGCAGTTTCACAAACATGAACACTGAAGCTTTCTTT.

This clone was counted only a few times. V gene TRBV13 combines with J gene TRBJ2-1; D perhaps matches TRBD2 (6 bases). CDR3 length: 15 amino acids. From germline, CDR1 is PRHDT and CDR2 FYEKMQ (reference sequence). V was clipped by 5 bases and J by 8 bases, with 19 bases between them. CDR3 nucleotide sequence: TGTGCCAGCAGCGATACTAGCTCCCCCGGGCATGAGCAGTTCTTC. Protein sequence: CASSDTSSPGHEQFF.

This clone was picked up a small number of times. V is TRBV19 and J is TRBJ1-5; tentatively, D is TRBD1 (6 bases). The CDR3 runs 15 residues. V was clipped by 5 bases and J by 6 bases, with 17 bases between them. Germline lookup yields CDR1 LNHDA and CDR2 SQIVND (reference sequence). This CDR3 reads CASSRTASEGQPQHF. The CDR3 region has the DNA TGTGCCAGTAGTCGGACAGCGAGTGAAGGTCAGCCCCAGCATTTT.

There are many counts of this clone. The chain has TRBV5-1 and TRBJ1-2; 8 nucleotides agree with TRBD1. Germline V gives CDR1 SGHRS, CDR2 YFSETQ. This CDR3 spans 14 amino acids. The ends lost 2 bases at V and 7 bases at J; junction bases unmatched: 7. CDR3 amino acids: CASSLETGVSGYTF. For the CDR3, the DNA is TGCGCCAGCAGCTTAGAGACAGGGGTCAGTGGCTACACCTTC.

The chain is built from TRBV7-2 and TRBJ2-7; tentatively, D is TRBD1 (6 bases). V lost 5 bases and J 3 bases, leaving 26 bases between the germline ends. The CDR3 loop spans 18 amino acids. Germline V gene data show CDR1 as SGHTA and CDR2 as FQGNSA. This CDR3 reads CASSQDSRKVQGYYEQYF. The CDR3 DNA reads TGTGCCAGCAGCCAAGATTCCCGAAAGGTACAGGGATACTACGAGCAGTACTTC.

This chain joins TRBV28 and TRBJ1-3, with a tentative D call TRBD1 (6 bases). The CDR3 totals 14 residues. Trimming removed 7 bases at V and 7 bases at J, with 17 bases between. Germline loops: CDR1 MDHEN, CDR2 SYDVKM. The CDR3 protein is CASTQSDRRNTIYF. In DNA, the CDR3 is TGTGCCAGCACCCAATCGGACAGACGGAACACCATATATTTT.

As DNA, the CDR3 is TGTGCCACCAGTGACCGGGACAGGGGGTATAGCAATCAGCCCCAGCATTTT. It encodes CATSDRDRGYSNQPQHF. The chain couples TRBV24-1 to TRBJ1-5; 11 bases fit TRBD1. Germline V gives CDR1 KGHDR, CDR2 SFDVKD. The CDR3 is made up of 17 amino acids. V was clipped by 4 bases and J by 0 bases; unmatched bases: 4.

Concerning this clone: The conserved phenylalanine or tryptophan normally closing the CDR3 is absent here, so this likely arose from a read error. No DNA is shown, since the ends of the CDR3 on it are uncertain; the CDR3 is the one TCRdb lists. This rearrangement joins TRBV20-1 to TRBJ1-2; the table's D gene call, TRBD1, was not cross checked with the DNA. Looked up from germline, CDR1 is DFQATT and CDR2 is SNEGSKA (reference sequence). The CDR3 is made up of 11 amino acids, end residues included. The CDR3 loop is CSARSQQGLGV.

This clone was observed a few times. The gene calls are TRBV15 and TRBJ1-4; 11 bases are a match to TRBD1. The V gene's germline CDR1 is LNHNV and CDR2 YYDKDF (reference sequence). The CDR3 runs 15 residues. The junction had 5 bases not matched to a gene; V was cut back by 5 bases and J by 6 bases. Written as DNA, the CDR3 is TGTGCCACCAGCGGACAGGGGGCTTGGGATGAAAAACTGTTTTTT. The encoded protein is CATSGQGAWDEKLFF.

The chain recombines TRBV14 with TRBJ1-1; a possible D gene is TRBD1 (5 bases). Trimming removed 4 bases from V and 0 bases from J, with 12 bases in between. The V gene's germline CDR1 is SGHDN and CDR2 FVKESK. The CDR3 loop spans 15 amino acids. The DNA for the CDR3 is TGTGCCAGCAGCCCCCAGGGCCGCCTGAACACTGAAGCTTTCTTT. Its protein is CASSPQGRLNTEAFF.